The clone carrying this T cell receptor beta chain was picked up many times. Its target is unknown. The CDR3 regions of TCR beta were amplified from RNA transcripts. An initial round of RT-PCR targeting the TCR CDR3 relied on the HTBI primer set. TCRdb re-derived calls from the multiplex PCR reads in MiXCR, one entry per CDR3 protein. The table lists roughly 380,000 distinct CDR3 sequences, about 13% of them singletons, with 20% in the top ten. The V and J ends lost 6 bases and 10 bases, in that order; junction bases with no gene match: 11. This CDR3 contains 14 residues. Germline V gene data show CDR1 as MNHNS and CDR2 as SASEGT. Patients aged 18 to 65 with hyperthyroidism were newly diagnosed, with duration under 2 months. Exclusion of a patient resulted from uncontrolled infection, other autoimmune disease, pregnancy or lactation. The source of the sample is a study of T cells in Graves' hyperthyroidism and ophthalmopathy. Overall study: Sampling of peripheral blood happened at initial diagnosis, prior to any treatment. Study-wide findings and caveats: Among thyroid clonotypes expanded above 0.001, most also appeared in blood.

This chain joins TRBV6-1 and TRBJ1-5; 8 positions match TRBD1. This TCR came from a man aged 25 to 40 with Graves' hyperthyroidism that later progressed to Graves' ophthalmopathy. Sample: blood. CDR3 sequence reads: CASSLDRGLTPQHF. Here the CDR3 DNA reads TGTGCCAGCAGCCTTGACAGGGGCCTTACCCCCCAGCATTTT.